The clone carrying this TCR beta chain was observed a few times. What it binds is unknown. From the multiplex PCR reads, TCRdb called clonotypes with MiXCR, one entry per CDR3 protein. Here the sample spans 9,500 to 12,000 distinct CDR3 sequences, approximately 50% being singletons. This entry is derived from a study of breast tumors, draining lymph nodes, adjacent tissues. The study, taken as a whole, reports: Compared with lymph nodes, tumors were less diverse; compared with nontumor tissue, more.

Germline-derived CDR1 and CDR2 are SGHTA and FQGNSA. V lost 5 bases to trimming and J lost 0 bases; unmatched junction nucleotides: 12. The CDR3 sequence is 18 residues long. Sequenced material: breast tumor tissue. This chain uses TRBV7-2 with TRBJ2-1; TRBD1 matches 8 bases. This receptor was obtained from a female donor with breast cancer. Some clones in this sample may be carry-over from other donors' samples. DNA for the CDR3: TGTGCCAGCAGCCAAGATTTCGCTGGGACAGGCTCCTACAATGAGCAGTTCTTC. Encoded protein: CASSQDFAGTGSYNEQFF.